This passage covers 17 T cell receptor beta chains from one sample sequenced in a study of shared T cell receptors in the human thymus. The assay was immunoSEQ multiplex PCR, and TCRdb's table has in-frame clones only and misses some. The sample carries 450,000 to 650,000 clones, around 82% recorded once. The sample also formed part of further work on human thymus T cells.

The sample comprised thymocytes. The origin of the receptors is a boy younger than two with a congenital heart defect.

V usage is TRBV27 and J usage is TRBJ2-5, with no clear D. CDR3 length: 16 residues. The V gene's germline CDR1 is MNHEY and CDR2 SMNVEV (reference sequence). V shed 5 bases and J shed 2 bases, with 18 bases lying between them. CDR3 in DNA: TGTGCCAGCAGTCCACCCCCTAGTAGGCGGCAAGAGACCCAGTACTTC. Its protein product is CASSPPPSRRQETQYF.

In this sample, this clone turned up a few times. The chain has TRBV29-1 and TRBJ1-4, with 7 bases identical to TRBD1. Germline lookup yields CDR1 SQVTM and CDR2 ANQGSEA. The V segment lost 4 bases and the J segment 8 bases; nucleotides outside the gene matches: 7. This CDR3 comprises 13 residues. In nucleotides, the CDR3 is TGCAGCGTTGTGGGGCAGGGGGGAGAAAAACTGTTTTTT. It encodes CSVVGQGGEKLFF.

V and J are TRBV19 and TRBJ1-1; 7 nucleotides line up with TRBD1. The V segment lost 6 bases and the J segment 7 bases; nucleotides outside the gene matches: 17. Germline CDR1 LNHDA, CDR2 SQIVND (reference sequence). CDR3 length: 16 amino acids. The CDR3 DNA reads TGTGCCAGTAGCTCGACAGGGTGGACCAAACGGGATGAAGCTTTCTTT. This codes for CASSSTGWTKRDEAFF.

The chain has TRBV9 and TRBJ2-1; tentatively, D is TRBD2 (5 bases). The V end was cut by 3 bases, the J end by 5 bases, with 15 bases between. Per the germline V gene, CDR1 is SGDLS and CDR2 is YYNGEE. The CDR3 is 15 residues long. Here the CDR3 DNA reads TGTGCCAGCAGCGCGGGAAGGGTCCTCGACAATGAGCAGTTCTTC. As protein: CASSAGRVLDNEQFF.

This rearrangement joins TRBV7-8 to TRBJ2-7; 11 bases agree with TRBD2. J was trimmed by 2 bases and V by 2 bases; bases with no gene match: 5. Germline loops: CDR1 SGHVS, CDR2 FQNEAQ. CDR3 length: 16 amino acids. CDR3 loop: CASSLSGTSGTYEQYF. CDR3 sequence (DNA): TGTGCCAGCAGCTTATCCGGGACTAGCGGAACCTACGAGCAGTACTTC.

The chain links TRBV6-5 to TRBJ2-2; 7 positions agree with TRBD1. This CDR3 comprises 15 residues. The V and J ends lost 4 bases and 7 bases, in that order; junction bases with no gene match: 9. Germline lookup yields CDR1 MNHEY and CDR2 SVGAGI. CDR3 residues: CASSFGQAPIGELFF. Written as DNA, the CDR3 is TGTGCCAGCAGTTTTGGACAGGCCCCCATCGGGGAGCTGTTTTTT.

The CDR3 bases are TGTGCCAGCAGTGTCGACAGGTACGAGCAGTACTTC. As protein: CASSVDRYEQYF. The chain carries TRBV27 and TRBJ2-7, with a possible D match to TRBD1 (6 bases). This CDR3 region has 12 residues. Germline CDR1 MNHEY, CDR2 SMNVEV (reference sequence). The V end was cut by 5 bases, the J end by 4 bases, with 9 bases between.

The chain joins TRBV30 to TRBJ2-3, with TRBD2 matching 8 bases. CDR1 and CDR2 (germline): GTSNPN, SVGIG (reference sequence). J gave up 3 bases and V 2 bases, and 1 base lay outside the gene matches. The CDR3 is 13 residues long. DNA of the CDR3: TGTGCCTGGAGTCTAGCGGGTACAGATACGCAGTATTTT. Amino acids: CAWSLAGTDTQYF. The full variable domain, in which reference TRBV30 and TRBJ2-3 provide the parts outside the CDR3, is SQTIHQWPATLVQPVGSPLSLECTVEGTSNPNLYWYRQAAGRGLQLLFYSVGIGQISSEVPQNLSASRPQDRQFILSSKKLLLSDSGFYLCAWSLAGTDTQYFGPGTRLTVL.

V usage is TRBV4-3 and J usage is TRBJ2-7; no reliable D call. V lost 0 bases, J lost 2 bases, and 14 bases lay in between. CDR3 length: 16 residues. CDR1 is LGHNA, CDR2 YSLEER, per germline. CDR3 sequence reads: CASSQDMAASPYEQYF. The CDR3 nucleotides are TGCGCCAGCAGCCAAGATATGGCAGCTAGTCCCTACGAGCAGTACTTC.

This chain links TRBV15 with TRBJ1-5; D call uncertain. Trimming took off 0 bases at V and 2 bases at J, with 14 bases between the two ends. Germline CDR1 reads LNHNV; CDR2 reads YYDKDF (reference sequence). This CDR3 contains 17 residues. The CDR3, as DNA: TGTGCCACCAGCAGAGATATGAGTCCTCTTGGCAATCAGCCCCAGCATTTT. Amino acids: CATSRDMSPLGNQPQHF.

This clone was found once. The chain recombines TRBV5-6 with TRBJ2-7, with 8 bases that match TRBD1. The V gene's germline CDR1 is SGHDT and CDR2 YYEEEE. The V segment lost 7 bases and the J segment 3 bases; nucleotides outside the gene matches: 12. The CDR3 covers 15 residues. CDR3: CASPLDRGIGYEQYF. CDR3 sequence (DNA): TGTGCCAGCCCCCTCGACAGGGGCATCGGCTACGAGCAGTACTTC.

The V gene is TRBV6-6, the J gene TRBJ1-5; D gene uncertain. Trimming removed 2 bases at V and 0 bases at J, with 8 bases between. There are 15 residues in the CDR3. CDR1 is MNHNY, CDR2 SVGAGI, per germline (reference sequence). The CDR3, as DNA: TGTGCCAGCAGTTACGGCAGTTATAGCAATCAGCCCCAGCATTTT. Protein product: CASSYGSYSNQPQHF.

The count of this clone is one. This chain links TRBV11-2 with TRBJ1-2; 7 bases line up with TRBD1. V dropped 2 bases and J dropped 6; count of bases not matched to a gene: 6. The length of the CDR3 is 14 residues. CDR1 and CDR2 from the germline V gene are SGHAT and FQNNGV. CDR3 loop: CASSLTSGQHGYTF. CDR3 nucleotide sequence: TGTGCCAGCAGCTTAACCTCGGGACAGCATGGCTACACCTTC.

A single count supports this clone. The chain has TRBV6-1 and TRBJ1-2; possible D gene TRBD1, 5 bases. Per germline, CDR1 MNHNS and CDR2 SASEGT. CDR3 length: 11 residues. The V gene lost 6 bases and the J gene lost 8 bases, with 10 bases spanning the gap. The CDR3 DNA reads TGTGCCAGCAGGCAAGGGGTGGGCTACACCTTC. As protein: CASRQGVGYTF.

The CDR3 reads CASSQSPASGNRRGNEQFF. CDR3 nucleotides: TGCGCCAGCAGCCAGAGCCCGGCTAGCGGGAATCGCCGGGGGAATGAGCAGTTCTTC. V is TRBV4-3 and J is TRBJ2-1; the match to TRBD2 covers 9 bases. The length of the CDR3 is 19 residues. Losses at the gene ends were 3 bases for V and 7 bases for J; bases not matched to a gene: 19. Germline V CDR1 and CDR2: LGHNA, YSLEER.

The genes are TRBV4-2 and TRBJ2-5; 13 bases map to TRBD2. Germline assignment: CDR1 LGHNA and CDR2 YNFKEQ. The CDR3 loop spans 18 amino acids. Trimming at V came to 0 bases and at J to 4 bases, leaving 8 bases not matched to a gene. Here the CDR3 DNA reads TGTGCCAGCAGCCAAGATCTTAAGAGACTAGCGGGAGGAGAGACCCAGTACTTC. It yields the protein CASSQDLKRLAGGETQYF.

The chain recombines TRBV30 with TRBJ2-5; 7 bases line up with TRBD1. V lost 5 bases to trimming and J lost 2 bases; unmatched junction nucleotides: 8. Germline lookup yields CDR1 GTSNPN and CDR2 SVGIG (reference sequence). There are 14 residues in the CDR3. For the CDR3, the DNA is TGTGCCTGGCGCAGGGACAGACAACAAGAGACCCAGTACTTC. Protein product: CAWRRDRQQETQYF. Filled out from reference TRBV30 and TRBJ2-5, the complete variable domain reads SQTIHQWPATLVQPVGSPLSLECTVEGTSNPNLYWYRQAAGRGLQLLFYSVGIGQISSEVPQNLSASRPQDRQFILSSKKLLLSDSGFYLCAWRRDRQQETQYFGPGTRLLVL.